Following are 15 T cell receptor beta chains from one sample sequenced in a study of cytomegalovirus exposure and HLA in healthy donors. Primers included in the PCR were 60 Vbeta and 13 Jbeta primers. Sequenced by immunoSEQ multiplex PCR; TCRdb stores in-frame clones only, minus some. The table has about 230,000 clones, about 89% seen once. The sequencing input was PBMCs. All receptors derive from a woman aged 18-29 years in good health and CMV-seronegative.

The rearrangement uses TRBV5-4 and TRBJ1-2; 7 bases are a match to TRBD1. Germline assignment: CDR1 SGHNT and CDR2 YYREEE (reference sequence). V lost 2 bases and J lost 5; bases outside the gene matches: 9. The CDR3 contains 15 residues. The CDR3 nucleotides are TGTGCCAGCAGCTTCCCCCACAGGGGAATGTATGGCTACACCTTC. Translating gives CASSFPHRGMYGYTF.

This sequence joins TRBV11-3 and TRBJ2-1, with D maybe TRBD1 (5 bases). The CDR3 is 16 amino acids. Trimming left V 1 base short and J 0 bases short, with 10 bases between. Germline V gene data show CDR1 as SGHNT and CDR2 as YENEEA. CDR3 residues: CASSLVQGSSYNEQFF. The DNA for the CDR3 is TGTGCCAGCAGCTTAGTTCAGGGTAGCTCCTACAATGAGCAGTTCTTC.

This clone was recorded once. The rearrangement links TRBV10-2 to TRBJ2-7; 8 positions agree with TRBD2. This CDR3 has 16 amino acids. The germline CDR1 and CDR2 sequences are WSHSY and SAAADI. The trim removed 0 bases at V and 2 bases at J, leaving 6 bases unmatched. The CDR3 sequence: CASSESWSGSPYEQYF. Written as DNA, the CDR3 is TGCGCCAGCAGTGAGTCCTGGAGCGGGAGTCCCTACGAGCAGTACTTC.

V usage is TRBV5-5 and J usage is TRBJ2-7, with TRBD2 matching over 7 bases. This CDR3 contains 15 residues. V trimming: 0 bases; J trimming: 4 bases; junction bases outside the gene matches: 7. CDR1 and CDR2 from the germline V gene are SGHKS and YYEKEE (reference sequence). The CDR3 DNA reads TGTGCCAGCAGCTTGGCCCCGCGGGAGCAGTACGAGCAGTACTTC. This encodes CASSLAPREQYEQYF.

This rearrangement joins TRBV7-2 to TRBJ2-1; D unclear. V lost 3 bases and J lost 3, with 6 bases in between. The CDR3 has 13 residues. CDR1 and CDR2 from the germline V gene are SGHTA and FQGNSA. The chain's CDR3 is CASSFTFYNEQFF. The CDR3 DNA is TGTGCCAGCAGCTTTACATTCTACAATGAGCAGTTCTTC.

The V call is TRBV9, the J call TRBJ2-1; D gene ambiguous. Germline V gene sequence: CDR1 SGDLS, CDR2 YYNGEE. V was shortened by 2 bases and J by 5 bases, with 2 bases between the two germline ends. This CDR3 comprises 11 residues. CDR3 bases: TGTGCCAGCAGCGTTAACAATGAGCAGTTCTTC. Translation: CASSVNNEQFF.

This clone was seen just once. CDR3 DNA sequence: TGTGCCAGCAGTTCCTCGGGACTCTCGAACACTGAAGCTTTCTTT. This encodes CASSSSGLSNTEAFF. The chain uses TRBV27 and TRBJ1-1, with D maybe TRBD1 (5 bases). Per the germline V gene, CDR1 is MNHEY and CDR2 is SMNVEV (reference sequence). This CDR3 contains 15 residues. V shed 4 bases and J shed 1 base, with 13 bases lying between them.

The chain is built from TRBV7-2 and TRBJ1-6; unclear D gene. This CDR3 spans 14 amino acids. Germline CDR1 reads SGHTA; CDR2 reads FQGNSA. Trimming removed 1 base from V and 10 bases from J, with 11 bases in between. Written as DNA, the CDR3 is TGTGCCAGCAGCTTAGGGGCTATTTACTCACCCCTCCACTTT. This encodes CASSLGAIYSPLHF.

V and J are TRBV4-3 and TRBJ1-5, with D maybe TRBD1 (5 bases). V shed 3 bases and J shed 10 bases, with 22 bases lying between them. CDR1 LGHNA and CDR2 YSLEER come from the germline V gene. This CDR3 contains 16 residues. The CDR3 loop reads CASSHSLSRQTVPQHF. The CDR3 DNA is TGCGCCAGCAGCCACTCTCTATCAAGACAGACCGTACCCCAGCATTTT.

The genes are TRBV4-3 and TRBJ1-2, with a tentative D call TRBD1 (5 bases). Trimming shortened V by 1 base and J by 0 bases, and 12 bases separated the two germline ends. CDR1 and CDR2 (germline): LGHNA, YSLEER. The CDR3 runs 16 residues. The CDR3 bases are TGCGCCAGCAGCCAAGCAAGGGGAAAAGCTAACTATGGCTACACCTTC. Its translation is CASSQARGKANYGYTF.

The chain uses TRBV7-2 and TRBJ1-6, with a tentative D call TRBD1 (6 bases). CDR1 SGHTA and CDR2 FQGNSA come from the germline V gene. V dropped 1 base and J dropped 13 bases, with 23 bases sitting between them. The CDR3 sequence is 17 residues long. Written as DNA, the CDR3 is TGTGCCAGCAGCTTAGTTTTTTCTGGGACAAAGATTGTTCCCCTCCACTTT. Encoded protein: CASSLVFSGTKIVPLHF.

The sample holds one count of this clone. This rearrangement joins TRBV7-9 to TRBJ2-5; D may be TRBD2 (5 bases). The germline V gene encodes CDR1 SEHNR and CDR2 FQNEAQ (reference sequence). There are 14 residues in the CDR3. Trimming pared 5 bases from V and 4 bases from J, leaving 14 bases between. Written as DNA, the CDR3 is TGTGCCAGCAGCCCAGCGGAGCAGCGAGAGACCCAGTACTTC. It yields the protein CASSPAEQRETQYF.

V is TRBV25-1 and J is TRBJ1-5, with D unclear. The germline V gene encodes CDR1 MGHDK and CDR2 SYGVNS. Trimming cost V 2 bases and J 1 base, with 9 bases left between them. The CDR3 consists of 15 residues. The CDR3 DNA is TGTGCCAGCAGTGAACAGTTCGGGAGCAATCAGCCCCAGCATTTT. This gives the protein CASSEQFGSNQPQHF.

This sequence joins TRBV4-3 and TRBJ1-2; 8 nucleotides agree with TRBD1. The CDR3 extends over 16 amino acids. V lost 0 bases to trimming and J lost 3 bases; unmatched junction nucleotides: 6. Per the germline V gene, CDR1 is LGHNA and CDR2 is YSLEER. The DNA for the CDR3 is TGCGCCAGCAGCCAAGACCGGACAGGGTGGGACTATGGCTACACCTTC. It encodes CASSQDRTGWDYGYTF.

The CDR3, as DNA: TGCGCCAGCAGCCAAGATACAGGGCTGAACACTGAAGCTTTCTTT. It encodes CASSQDTGLNTEAFF. V usage is TRBV4-3 and J usage is TRBJ1-1; D is possibly TRBD1 (6 bases). The germline V and J ends were trimmed by 0 bases and 0 bases, with 8 bases remaining between them. The CDR3 covers 15 residues. Germline V gives CDR1 LGHNA, CDR2 YSLEER.